This T cell receptor (beta chain) was obtained from a study of blood T cell repertoires in COVID-19. The assay was immunoSEQ multiplex PCR, and TCRdb's table has in-frame clones only and misses some. The sample yields roughly 440,000 clones, about 91% seen once. Seattle's cohort entered during active infection and was followed longitudinally. Germline CDR1 and CDR2: SEHNR and FQNEAQ (reference sequence). The CDR3 totals 14 residues. Between the trimmed V and J ends, which lost 3 bases and 8 bases, there was a span of 16 bases. The chain carries TRBV7-9 and TRBJ1-2; D not resolved. The sample consisted of peripheral blood. The TCR comes from a woman between 50 and 59 years old with COVID-19, enrolled during active disease. In nucleotides, the CDR3 is TGTGCCAGCAGCTTGGGCGGGTTGGCAGGAGGCTACACCTTC. This codes for CASSLGGLAGGYTF.